The 18 T cell receptor beta chains below come from one sample, sequenced in a study of blood T cell repertoires in COVID-19. The repertoire was sequenced with immunoSEQ multiplex PCR; TCRdb's copy has only in-frame clones and lacks some. The table has 200,000 to 250,000 clones, 83% seen once; the top ten hold around 1.3%. Specimen: peripheral blood. The receptors were gathered from a woman in her twenties or thirties with COVID-19, enrolled during active disease.

This clone was seen more than once but under ten times. The chain has TRBV4-2 and TRBJ1-4; a weak D match, TRBD1 (5 bases). Germline CDR1 and CDR2: LGHNA and YNFKEQ. The V and J ends lost 1 base and 3 bases respectively, with 9 bases between them. CDR3 size: 15 residues. CDR3 coding DNA: TGTGCCAGCAGCCAAGTCGGGGGAGCTAATGAAAAACTGTTTTTT. This translates into CASSQVGGANEKLFF.

In its sample, this clone was seen once. The chain has TRBV6-5 and TRBJ2-5; TRBD2 aligns across 9 bases. Trimming at V came to 9 bases and at J to 5 bases, leaving 10 bases not matched to a gene. The CDR3 covers 14 residues. Germline lookup yields CDR1 MNHEY and CDR2 SVGAGI. DNA of the CDR3: TGTGCCAGTTTACGGGTAGCGGGAGCTGAGACCCAGTACTTC. Translated: CASLRVAGAETQYF.

V usage is TRBV7-2 and J usage is TRBJ2-3; 11 bases are shared with TRBD2. Germline trimming cut 1 base from V and 0 bases from J; bases unmatched to any gene: 3. CDR3 length: 17 amino acids. The V gene's germline CDR1 is SGHTA and CDR2 FQGNSA. CDR3 DNA sequence: TGTGCCAGCAGCTTAGTTGGGACTAGCGGAAGCACAGATACGCAGTATTTT. Protein sequence: CASSLVGTSGSTDTQYF.

The chain employs TRBV4-2 and TRBJ2-7; 8 nucleotides match TRBD2. Germline loops: CDR1 LGHNA, CDR2 YNFKEQ. J was trimmed by 2 bases and V by 3 bases; bases with no gene match: 9. The CDR3 has 16 residues. The CDR3 spells CASSHISGTQTYEQYF. As DNA, the CDR3 is TGTGCCAGCAGCCACATTAGCGGGACCCAGACCTACGAGCAGTACTTC.

This clone was picked up a small number of times. This chain links TRBV6-2 or TRBV6-3 with TRBJ1-5; 7 bases fit TRBD1. Germline lookup yields CDR1 MNHEY and CDR2 SVGEGT. V shed 2 bases, J shed 7 bases, and the junction held 5 bases outside the gene matches. The CDR3 spans 14 residues. Here the CDR3 DNA reads TGTGCCAGCAGTTACGACAGGGAGGAACAGCCCCAGCATTTT. It translates to CASSYDREEQPQHF.

This chain joins TRBV10-3 and TRBJ1-6; 8 nucleotides align to TRBD1. This CDR3 region has 15 residues. V dropped 1 base and J dropped 6; count of bases not matched to a gene: 2. Germline values: CDR1 ENHRY, CDR2 SYGVKD. Written as DNA, the CDR3 is TGTGCCATCAGTGAGTTGACAGGGGTTAATTCACCCCTCCACTTT. Protein: CAISELTGVNSPLHF.

This clone was counted only a few times. V gene TRBV28 combines with J gene TRBJ2-1, with D maybe TRBD2 (7 bases). The length of the CDR3 is 17 residues. The ends were cut back, 1 base at V and 1 base at J, with 14 bases in the middle. Looked up from germline, CDR1 is MDHEN and CDR2 is SYDVKM. The CDR3 DNA is TGTGCCAGCAGTTTATTTCCCAAGGGGGGGTCCTACAATGAGCAGTTCTTC. This codes for CASSLFPKGGSYNEQFF. Full variable domain (remainder filled in from reference TRBV28 and TRBJ2-1): DVKVTQSSRYLVKRTGEKVFLECVQDMDHENMFWYRQDPGLGLRLIYFSYDVKMKEKGDIPEGYSVSREKKERFSLILESASTNQTSMYLCASSLFPKGGSYNEQFFGPGTRLTVL.

This clone was found once. The chain recombines TRBV9 with TRBJ2-3, with 10 bases identical to TRBD2. Per the germline V gene, CDR1 is SGDLS and CDR2 is YYNGEE. The CDR3 is 14 amino acids. V was pared by 6 bases and J by 1 base, with 2 bases of the junction left unmatched. The CDR3 loop reads CASNLAGGTDTQYF. In DNA form, the CDR3 reads TGTGCCAGCAATCTAGCGGGAGGCACAGATACGCAGTATTTT.

A word on this clone: The sample carries other DNA sequences with the same CDR3. The rearrangement uses TRBV28 and TRBJ1-2; D gene unclear. Germline assignment: CDR1 MDHEN and CDR2 SYDVKM. Trimming removed 3 bases at V and 1 base at J, with 3 bases between. This CDR3 contains 12 residues. For the CDR3, the DNA is TGTGCCAGCAGTTTCCTTAACTATGGCTACACCTTC. Amino acid sequence: CASSFLNYGYTF.

This chain connects TRBV5-1 to TRBJ2-6; D is possibly TRBD2 (6 bases). Per germline, CDR1 SGHRS and CDR2 YFSETQ. V dropped 5 bases and J dropped 0 bases, with 12 bases sitting between them. The CDR3 covers 16 residues. CDR3 in DNA: TGCGCCAGCAGGGGAACTAGCTACTCTGGGGCCAACGTCCTGACTTTC. It encodes CASRGTSYSGANVLTF.

The rearrangement joins TRBV30 to TRBJ1-5; TRBD1 matches 9 bases. The CDR3 has 13 residues. The V gene's germline CDR1 is GTSNPN and CDR2 SVGIG (reference sequence). V lost 5 bases, J lost 7 bases, and 6 bases stayed unmatched. The CDR3 nucleotides are TGTGCCTGGTCGGACAGGGGCGAACAGCCCCAGCATTTT. It is translated as CAWSDRGEQPQHF.

The chain combines TRBV4-1 with TRBJ2-7; TRBD1 matches at 8 bases. Germline V lookup: CDR1 MGHRA, CDR2 YSYEKL. V lost 0 bases and J lost 1; bases outside the gene matches: 5. The CDR3 length is 16 residues. The CDR3 sequence: CASSQDRTGTSYEQYF. The CDR3 bases are TGCGCCAGCAGCCAAGACAGGACAGGGACTTCCTACGAGCAGTACTTC.

The V and J genes are TRBV18 and TRBJ1-4, with 7 bases identical to TRBD1. The germline CDR1 and CDR2 sequences are KGHSH and LQKENI. The J segment lost 3 bases and the V segment lost 4 bases, leaving 2 bases of the junction unmatched. CDR3 length equals 14 residues. The CDR3 region has the DNA TGTGCCAGCTCACTGACAGGGCCTAATGAAAAACTGTTTTTT. Translated: CASSLTGPNEKLFF.

This chain connects TRBV4-3 to TRBJ1-2, with 7 nucleotides matching TRBD1. The germline V gene encodes CDR1 LGHNA and CDR2 YSLEER. The CDR3 runs to 14 residues. Germline trimming cut 0 bases from V and 8 bases from J; bases unmatched to any gene: 6. The CDR3 DNA follows: TGCGCCAGCAGCCAAGACTGGTCAGGGGGAGGCTACACCTTC. This translates into CASSQDWSGGGYTF.

The chain links TRBV28 to TRBJ2-7, with 8 bases fitting TRBD1. CDR3 size: 15 residues. Germline CDR1 is MDHEN and CDR2 is SYDVKM. V shed 4 bases and J 3 bases; nucleotides not matched to a gene: 8. CDR3 coding DNA: TGTGCCAGCAGTTCTCCGGGACAGGCGGACTACGAGCAGTACTTC. Translated, it gives CASSSPGQADYEQYF.

The V and J genes are TRBV7-3 and TRBJ2-3; no definite D call. The CDR3 runs to 13 residues. Germline V gives CDR1 SGHTA, CDR2 FQGTGA. The germline V and J ends were trimmed by 5 bases and 6 bases, with 12 bases remaining between them. The DNA of the CDR3 is TGTGCCAGCAGCCCGTTACCCCAGGATACGCAGTATTTT. It is translated as CASSPLPQDTQYF.

The rearrangement joins TRBV2 to TRBJ2-1, with TRBD2 matching 11 bases. This CDR3 contains 15 residues. CDR1 and CDR2 (germline): SNHLY, FYNNEI. V gave up 5 bases and J gave up 4 bases; unmatched junction bases: 4. CDR3 protein: CASSTGTSGYNEQFF. The CDR3 DNA reads TGTGCCAGCAGTACCGGGACTAGCGGTTACAATGAGCAGTTCTTC.

In this sample, this clone turned up once. V gene TRBV7-9 combines with J gene TRBJ2-5; perhaps TRBD2 as D (6 bases). The CDR3 totals 14 residues. CDR1 SEHNR and CDR2 FQNEAQ come from the germline V gene (reference sequence). Trimming shortened V by 0 bases and J by 2 bases, and 7 bases separated the two germline ends. The CDR3 DNA follows: TGTGCCAGCAGCTTAGCGCGGGAACAAGAGACCCAGTACTTC. Protein sequence: CASSLAREQETQYF. The complete variable domain, with remaining parts taken from reference TRBV7-9 and TRBJ2-5, reads DTGVSQNPRHKITKRGQNVTFRCDPISEHNRLYWYRQTLGQGPEFLTYFQNEAQLEKSRLLSDRFSAERPKGSFSTLEIQRTEQGDSAMYLCASSLAREQETQYFGPGTRLLVL.